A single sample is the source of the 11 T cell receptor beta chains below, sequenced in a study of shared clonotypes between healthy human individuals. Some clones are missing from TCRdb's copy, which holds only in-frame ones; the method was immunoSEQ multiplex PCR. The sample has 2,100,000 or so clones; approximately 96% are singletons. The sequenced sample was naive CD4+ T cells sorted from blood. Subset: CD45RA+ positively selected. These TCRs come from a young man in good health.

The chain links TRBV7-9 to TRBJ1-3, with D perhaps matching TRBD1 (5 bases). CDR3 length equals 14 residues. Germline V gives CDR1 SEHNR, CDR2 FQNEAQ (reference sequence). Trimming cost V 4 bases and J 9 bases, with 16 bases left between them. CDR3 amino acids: CASSSQGPGSTIYF. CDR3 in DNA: TGTGCCAGCAGCTCCCAGGGCCCAGGTAGCACCATATATTTT.

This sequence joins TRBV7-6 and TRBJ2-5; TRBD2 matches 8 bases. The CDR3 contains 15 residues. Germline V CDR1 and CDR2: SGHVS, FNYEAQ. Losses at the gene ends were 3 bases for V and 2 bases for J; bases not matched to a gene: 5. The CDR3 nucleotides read TGTGCCAGCAGCTTGATAGCGGGACGGCAAGAGACCCAGTACTTC. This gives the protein CASSLIAGRQETQYF.

CDR3 region: CASTRGGTGGDDEQFF. The CDR3 bases are TGTGCCAGCACCCGAGGAGGCACAGGGGGCGACGATGAGCAGTTCTTC. The chain has TRBV9 and TRBJ2-1; TRBD1 matches 9 bases. The CDR3 length is 16 residues. Trimming at V came to 6 bases and at J to 8 bases, leaving 15 bases not matched to a gene. From germline, CDR1 is SGDLS and CDR2 YYNGEE.

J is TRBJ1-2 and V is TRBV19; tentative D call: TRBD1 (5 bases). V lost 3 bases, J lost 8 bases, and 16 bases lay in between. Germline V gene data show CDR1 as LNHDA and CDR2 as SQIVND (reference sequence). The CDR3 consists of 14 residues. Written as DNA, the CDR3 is TGTGCCAGTAGTATGGGCAGGGAGATGCGCGGCTACACCTTC. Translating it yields CASSMGREMRGYTF.

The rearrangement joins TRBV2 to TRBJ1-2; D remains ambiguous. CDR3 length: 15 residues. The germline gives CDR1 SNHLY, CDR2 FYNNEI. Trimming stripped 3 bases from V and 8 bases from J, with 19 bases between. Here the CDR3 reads CASSDLRASHGGYTF. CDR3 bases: TGTGCCAGCAGTGACCTCCGGGCCTCCCATGGGGGCTACACCTTC.

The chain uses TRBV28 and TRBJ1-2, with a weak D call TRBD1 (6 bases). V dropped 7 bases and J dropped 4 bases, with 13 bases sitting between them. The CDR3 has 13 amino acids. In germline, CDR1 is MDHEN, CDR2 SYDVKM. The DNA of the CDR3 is TGTGCCAGCAACCTACAGGGAAGCTATGGCTACACCTTC. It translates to CASNLQGSYGYTF.

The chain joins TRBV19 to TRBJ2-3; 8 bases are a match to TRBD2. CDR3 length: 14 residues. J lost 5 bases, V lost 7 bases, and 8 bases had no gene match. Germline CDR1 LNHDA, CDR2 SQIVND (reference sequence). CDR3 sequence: CASISGGPGDTQYF. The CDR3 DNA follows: TGTGCCAGTATAAGCGGGGGCCCGGGAGATACGCAGTATTTT. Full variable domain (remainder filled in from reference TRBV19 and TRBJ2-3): DGGITQSPKYLFRKEGQNVTLSCEQNLNHDAMYWYRQDPGQGLRLIYYSQIVNDFQKGDIAEGYSVSREKKESFPLTVTSAQKNPTAFYLCASISGGPGDTQYFGPGTRLTVL.

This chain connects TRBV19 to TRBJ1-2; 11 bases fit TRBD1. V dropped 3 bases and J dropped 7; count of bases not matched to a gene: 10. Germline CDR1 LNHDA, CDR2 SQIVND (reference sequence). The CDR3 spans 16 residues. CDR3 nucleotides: TGTGCCAGTAGTATTGGGGTCTGGACAGGGGGCCTTGGCTACACCTTC. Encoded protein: CASSIGVWTGGLGYTF.

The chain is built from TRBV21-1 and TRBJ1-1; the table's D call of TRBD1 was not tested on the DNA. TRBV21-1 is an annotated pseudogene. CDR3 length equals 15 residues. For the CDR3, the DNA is TGTGCCAGCAGCGTACATCCGGGACAGGGGACTGAAGCTTTCTTT. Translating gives CASSVHPGQGTEAFF.

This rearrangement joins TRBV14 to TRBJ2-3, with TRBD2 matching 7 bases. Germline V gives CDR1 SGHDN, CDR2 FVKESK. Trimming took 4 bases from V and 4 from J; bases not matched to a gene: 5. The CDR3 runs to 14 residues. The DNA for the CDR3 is TGTGCCAGCAGCCCTCTGCGGGAGCCAGATACGCAGTATTTT. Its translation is CASSPLREPDTQYF.

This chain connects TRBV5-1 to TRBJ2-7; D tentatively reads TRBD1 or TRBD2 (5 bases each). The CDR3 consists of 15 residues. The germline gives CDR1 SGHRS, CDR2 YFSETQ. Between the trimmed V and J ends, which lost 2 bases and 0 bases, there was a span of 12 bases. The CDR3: CASSFSPGLSYEQYF. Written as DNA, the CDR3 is TGCGCCAGCAGCTTCTCTCCGGGGCTCTCCTACGAGCAGTACTTC. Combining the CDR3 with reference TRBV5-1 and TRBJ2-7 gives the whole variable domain KAGVTQTPRYLIKTRGQQVTLSCSPISGHRSVSWYQQTPGQGLQFLFEYFSETQRNKGNFPGRFSGRQFSNSRSEMNVSTLELGDSALYLCASSFSPGLSYEQYFGPGTRLTVT.